Described below is a single TCR beta chain sequence and its context. Its target is unknown. Trimming left V 3 bases short and J 3 bases short, with 16 bases between. The CDR3 has 15 residues. In germline, CDR1 is SGHRS, CDR2 YFSETQ. Profiled with immunoSEQ multiplex PCR; TCRdb holds only in-frame clones, not every one. The sample gives about 2 million clones, about 95% of which show up once; roughly 1% is in the top ten. This sample is drawn from a study of shared clonotypes between healthy human individuals. Overall study: CD4 naive cells filled three plates per donor, CD4 memory three, CD8 naive two and CD8 memory one. Findings of the study overall: Lower generation probabilities were found for non-shared clonotypes than for those shared by all four donors. The sole specimen, blood, was sampled, and tissue repertoires likely differ. Although depth was large, rarefaction showed that sequencing of the sorted subsets was incomplete.

Naive CD8 cells, CD45RO-negative and positively selected for CCR7, excluded terminally differentiated effector memory CD45RA+ cells. J is TRBJ2-7 and V is TRBV5-1, with D perhaps matching TRBD1 (6 bases). Sequencing was done on a sample of naive CD8+ T cells sorted from blood. This TCR derives from a man in his late teens or twenties in good health. CDR3 sequence reads: CASSWSDSSYYEQYF. The CDR3 region has the DNA TGCGCCAGCAGCTGGTCGGACAGCAGTTACTACGAGCAGTACTTC.